This entry concerns a single T cell receptor beta chain. The data stem from a study of CD8 T cells in ankylosing spondylitis. CDR3 length: 15 residues. The V gene's germline CDR1 is SGHDT and CDR2 YYEEEE. The ends lost 2 bases at V and 4 bases at J; junction bases unmatched: 6. TCRdb re-called the 5' RACE reads with MiXCR, one entry per CDR3 protein. The data contain approximately 200,000 distinct CDR3 sequences, around 13% of them singletons. What was sequenced was blood, either unsorted or a sorted T cell fraction (not recorded which). The origin of this receptor is a male donor with ankylosing spondylitis or in good health (not recorded which). This chain uses TRBV5-6 with TRBJ2-5; 9 bases align to TRBD1. Here the CDR3 DNA reads TGTGCCAGCAGCTTCTCAGGGACAGGGATAGAGACCCAGTACTTC. This translates into CASSFSGTGIETQYF.